A single sample is the source of the 24 T cell receptor beta chains below, sequenced in a study of T cell changes during pregnancy in multiple sclerosis (dated by TCRdb to the late 2010s). Library preparation used the immunoSEQ multiplex PCR assay. TCRdb mirrors the immuneACCESS table, restricted to in-frame sequences. Some clones are absent from its copies; in checked studies, under half trace to an unresolved V gene, and the reason for the others is unknown. Counted in this sample were some 60,000 clones; under 95% of them appeared once. The ten largest clones represent approximately 3% of the sample. This material consisted of peripheral blood, taken in the first trimester of pregnancy. The source is a female donor in good health, enrolled as a control in a pregnancy study.

The chain recombines TRBV5-1 with TRBJ2-7; 7 bases are a match to TRBD1. The germline V gene encodes CDR1 SGHRS and CDR2 YFSETQ. There are 13 residues in the CDR3. The trim removed 8 bases at V and 7 bases at J, leaving 12 bases unmatched. The CDR3 DNA is TGCGCCAGTCAAACAGGGGTCTACGCGGAGCAGTACTTC. Translation: CASQTGVYAEQYF.

CDR3 nucleotide sequence: TGTGCCAGCAGCCCGAGCGAATATAGCAATCAGCCCCAGCATTTT. As protein: CASSPSEYSNQPQHF. The chain uses TRBV7-9 and TRBJ1-5; D ambiguous. The ends were cut back, 5 bases at V and 0 bases at J, with 11 bases in the middle. The germline CDR1 and CDR2 sequences are SEHNR and FQNEAQ (reference sequence). The CDR3 covers 15 residues.

V gene TRBV5-4 combines with J gene TRBJ2-6; D is possibly TRBD2 (7 bases). The CDR3 is 17 residues long. Germline V gene data show CDR1 as SGHNT and CDR2 as YYREEE (reference sequence). V was pared by 4 bases and J by 0 bases, with 14 bases between. CDR3: CASSKRGARSGANVLTF. The DNA for the CDR3 is TGTGCCAGCAGCAAACGGGGGGCACGCTCTGGGGCCAACGTCCTGACTTTC.

This chain links TRBV5-4 with TRBJ1-1, with 7 positions matching TRBD1. Germline CDR1 SGHNT, CDR2 YYREEE (reference sequence). The CDR3 totals 15 residues. The junction had 4 bases not matched to a gene; V was cut back by 2 bases and J by 0 bases. This CDR3 is CASSLQQGLNTEAFF. CDR3 coding DNA: TGTGCCAGCAGCTTACAACAGGGGCTGAACACTGAAGCTTTCTTT.

This chain links TRBV15 with TRBJ1-2; D might be TRBD1 (5 bases). This CDR3 has 15 amino acids. Per germline, CDR1 LNHNV and CDR2 YYDKDF (reference sequence). V lost 4 bases, J lost 2 bases, and 14 bases lay in between. The chain's CDR3 is CATSNLGGSNYGYTF. The CDR3 DNA follows: TGTGCCACCAGCAACCTCGGGGGATCGAACTATGGCTACACCTTC.

The chain combines TRBV28 with TRBJ1-2, with TRBD1 matching 7 bases. The germline V gene encodes CDR1 MDHEN and CDR2 SYDVKM. The CDR3 spans 15 residues. Written as DNA, the CDR3 is TGTGCGGGCGGGGAAGGGGCAGGGGGAAGGTATGGCTACACCTTC. Its protein is CAGGEGAGGRYGYTF.

The rearrangement links TRBV14 to TRBJ2-2, with 9 bases matching TRBD2. This CDR3 has 16 residues. Germline CDR1 SGHDN, CDR2 FVKESK. The trim removed 4 bases at V and 4 bases at J, leaving 7 bases unmatched. For the CDR3, the DNA is TGTGCCAGCAGCCTAATAGCGGGGGACCTCACCGGGGAGCTGTTTTTT. The encoded protein is CASSLIAGDLTGELFF.

The rearrangement uses TRBV4-2 and TRBJ2-2, with 11 bases aligning to TRBD1. The CDR3 contains 15 residues. The V and J ends lost 5 bases and 3 bases, in that order; junction bases with no gene match: 2. CDR1 and CDR2 from the germline V gene are LGHNA and YNFKEQ. CDR3 protein: CASSSGQGDTGELFF. The CDR3 coding sequence is TGTGCCAGCAGCTCGGGACAGGGGGACACCGGGGAGCTGTTTTTT.

This chain connects TRBV12-5 to TRBJ2-2; D may be TRBD1 (6 bases). CDR3 length equals 15 residues. Trimming stripped 5 bases from V and 2 bases from J, with 12 bases between. CDR1 is LGHNT, CDR2 FRNRAP, per germline. CDR3 nucleotide sequence: TGTGCTAGTGGTGGGGGACAACAAAACACCGGGGAGCTGTTTTTT. It specifies CASGGGQQNTGELFF.

V usage is TRBV6-5 and J usage is TRBJ1-6; 9 nucleotides align to TRBD1. From germline, CDR1 is MNHEY and CDR2 SVGAGI. CDR3 length: 14 amino acids. The trim removed 2 bases at V and 10 bases at J, leaving 3 bases unmatched. CDR3 region: CASSYRTGESPLHF. CDR3 nucleotides: TGTGCCAGCAGTTACAGGACAGGGGAGTCACCCCTCCACTTT.

The gene calls are TRBV7-2 and TRBJ2-5; TRBD2 agrees at 9 bases. Germline CDR1 reads SGHTA; CDR2 reads FQGNSA. The CDR3 is made up of 17 amino acids. V trimming: 5 bases; J trimming: 2 bases; junction bases outside the gene matches: 12. CDR3 region: CASSEPLAGSWQETQYF. Here the CDR3 DNA reads TGTGCCAGCAGCGAGCCTCTAGCGGGGTCGTGGCAAGAGACCCAGTACTTC.

The chain joins TRBV6-1 to TRBJ2-7, with D possibly matching TRBD1 (6 bases). The CDR3 is 14 residues long. CDR1 and CDR2 from the germline V gene are MNHNS and SASEGT. Trimming stripped 4 bases from V and 0 bases from J, with 10 bases between. Here the CDR3 DNA reads TGTGCCAGCAGTGCAGGACAGCTCTCCTACGAGCAGTACTTC. It yields the protein CASSAGQLSYEQYF.

The V gene is TRBV10-3, the J gene TRBJ1-2, with 7 bases identical to TRBD1. The CDR3 totals 14 residues. The V gene end was trimmed by 4 bases and the J gene end by 2 bases; junction bases not matched to a gene: 4. CDR1 is ENHRY, CDR2 SYGVKD, per germline. The DNA for the CDR3 is TGTGCCATCAGTGTCCAGGGGGGAAACTATGGCTACACCTTC. It codes for CAISVQGGNYGYTF.

This chain joins TRBV11-1 and TRBJ2-2; no reliable D call. CDR1 is SGHAT and CDR2 is FQDESV in the germline V gene (reference sequence). V was pared by 3 bases and J by 1 base, with 9 bases between. This CDR3 comprises 15 residues. The DNA for the CDR3 is TGTGCCAGCAGCTTTAGGCAGGTGAACACCGGGGAGCTGTTTTTT. As protein: CASSFRQVNTGELFF.

The chain carries TRBV28 and TRBJ1-2; the D gene is possibly TRBD1 (6 bases). The CDR3 has 15 residues. The germline V gene has CDR1 MDHEN and CDR2 SYDVKM. The germline V and J ends were trimmed by 6 bases and 0 bases, with 14 bases remaining between them. The CDR3 is CASSLPGHSNYGYTF. For the CDR3, the DNA is TGTGCCAGCAGCCTACCGGGACATTCTAACTATGGCTACACCTTC.

The chain has TRBV4-2 and TRBJ2-3; 8 nucleotides line up with TRBD1. V lost 4 bases and J lost 5; bases outside the gene matches: 8. This CDR3 has 15 amino acids. In germline, CDR1 is LGHNA, CDR2 YNFKEQ. The CDR3 reads CASSPGQGQKDTQYF. CDR3 bases: TGTGCCAGCAGCCCTGGACAGGGACAGAAAGATACGCAGTATTTT.

The chain's CDR3 is CASRRQGLDSPLHF. CDR3 DNA sequence: TGTGCCAGCAGGCGGCAGGGGCTGGATTCACCCCTCCACTTT. The chain has TRBV2 and TRBJ1-6; D is perhaps TRBD1 (6 bases). V was clipped by 6 bases and J by 8 bases, with 14 bases between them. This CDR3 is 14 amino acids long. The germline gives CDR1 SNHLY, CDR2 FYNNEI.

The rearrangement uses TRBV2 and TRBJ1-4; tentative D call: TRBD1 (5 bases). The CDR3 has 12 residues. CDR1 SNHLY and CDR2 FYNNEI come from the germline V gene. V gave up 6 bases and J gave up 5 bases, with 7 bases separating them. The CDR3 DNA sequence: TGTGCCAGCAGGCAGGGCAATGAAAAACTGTTTTTT. This gives the protein CASRQGNEKLFF.

The chain carries TRBV11-3 and TRBJ2-7; 10 nucleotides align to TRBD2. V trimming: 7 bases; J trimming: 3 bases; junction bases outside the gene matches: 6. The CDR3 totals 14 residues. The V gene's germline CDR1 is SGHNT and CDR2 YENEEA. The CDR3 bases are TGTGCCAGCAAGAGGCTAGCGGGAGACTACGAGCAGTACTTC. Protein: CASKRLAGDYEQYF.

This clone was detected a few times. The chain joins TRBV11-3 to TRBJ2-5; no reliable D call. The germline gives CDR1 SGHNT, CDR2 YENEEA. V was trimmed by 1 base and J by 2 bases, leaving 11 bases between them. The CDR3 runs 15 residues. CDR3: CASSLGASSQETQYF. Here the CDR3 DNA reads TGTGCCAGCAGCTTAGGGGCCAGTTCTCAAGAGACCCAGTACTTC.

The chain couples TRBV6-1 to TRBJ2-2; a weak D match, TRBD2 (5 bases). V dropped 1 base and J dropped 5 bases, with 11 bases sitting between them. The CDR3 has 15 residues. Per the germline V gene, CDR1 is MNHNS and CDR2 is SASEGT. The CDR3 region is CASSEVRGGTGELFF. The CDR3 DNA follows: TGTGCCAGCAGTGAAGTACGGGGTGGTACCGGGGAGCTGTTTTTT.

The rearrangement links TRBV12-5 to TRBJ1-2, with a tentative D call TRBD1 (6 bases). CDR3 size: 13 residues. V lost 5 bases and J lost 4, with 11 bases in between. The germline gives CDR1 LGHNT, CDR2 FRNRAP. Here the CDR3 reads CASGMGQGYGYTF. DNA of the CDR3: TGTGCTAGTGGTATGGGACAAGGCTATGGCTACACCTTC.

The chain joins TRBV15 to TRBJ1-5, with 8 bases fitting TRBD1. Trimming cost V 5 bases and J 4 bases; bases outside gene matches: 7. CDR3 length: 15 amino acids. Germline V CDR1 and CDR2: LNHNV, YYDKDF (reference sequence). The CDR3 DNA follows: TGTGCCACCAGCGCGCGGACAGGGTGGAATCAGCCCCAGCATTTT. Encoded protein: CATSARTGWNQPQHF.

The count of this clone is one. The genes are TRBV9 and TRBJ2-7; 7 positions match TRBD1. CDR3 length: 14 amino acids. CDR1 is SGDLS and CDR2 is YYNGEE in the germline V gene. V was clipped by 7 bases and J by 0 bases; unmatched bases: 7. Written as DNA, the CDR3 is TGTGCCAGCGGACCGGGACAGAGCTCCTACGAGCAGTACTTC. Translated: CASGPGQSSYEQYF. Variable domain in full (rest from reference TRBV9 and TRBJ2-7): DSGVTQTPKHLITATGQRVTLRCSPRSGDLSVYWYQQSLDQGLQFLIQYYNGEERAKGNILERFSAQQFPDLHSELNLSSLELGDSALYFCASGPGQSSYEQYFGPGTRLTVT.